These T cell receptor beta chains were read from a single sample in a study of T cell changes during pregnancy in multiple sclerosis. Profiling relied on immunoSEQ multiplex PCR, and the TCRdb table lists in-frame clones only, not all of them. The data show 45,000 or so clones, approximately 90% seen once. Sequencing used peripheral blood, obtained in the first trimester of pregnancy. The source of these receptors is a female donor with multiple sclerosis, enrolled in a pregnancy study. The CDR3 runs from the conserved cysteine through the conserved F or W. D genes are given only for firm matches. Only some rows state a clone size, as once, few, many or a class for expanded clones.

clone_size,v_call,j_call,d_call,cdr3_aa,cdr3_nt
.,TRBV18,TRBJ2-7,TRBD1,CASSPRDRGLGEQYF,TGTGCCAGCTCACCACGGGACAGGGGGCTGGGCGAGCAGTACTTC
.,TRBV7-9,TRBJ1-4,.,CASSPTPANEKLFF,TGTGCCAGCAGTCCCACTCCGGCTAATGAAAAACTGTTTTTT
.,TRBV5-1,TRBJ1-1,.,CASSPNHGGNTEAFF,TGCGCCAGCAGCCCAAACCACGGGGGGAACACTGAAGCTTTCTTT
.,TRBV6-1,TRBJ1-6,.,CASSASSYNSPLHF,TGTGCCAGCAGTGCTAGCTCCTATAATTCACCCCTCCACTTT
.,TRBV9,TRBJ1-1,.,CASSVGGGRTEAFF,TGTGCCAGCAGCGTAGGCGGCGGGAGGACTGAAGCTTTCTTT
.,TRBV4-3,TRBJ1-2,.,CASSQDVNRGGGGYTF,TGCGCCAGCAGCCAAGATGTCAATAGGGGCGGGGGTGGCTACACCTTC
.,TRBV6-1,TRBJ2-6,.,CASSERGYTGANVLTF,TGTGCCAGCAGTGAAAGGGGTTATACTGGGGCCAACGTCCTGACTTTC
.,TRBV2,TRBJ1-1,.,CASSESGWGEAFF,TGTGCCAGCAGTGAATCAGGGTGGGGTGAAGCTTTCTTT
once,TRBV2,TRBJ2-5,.,CASSSGVGETQYF,TGTGCCAGCAGTTCCGGGGTGGGGGAGACCCAGTACTTC
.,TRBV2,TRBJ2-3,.,CASMSDNLSTDTQYF,TGTGCCAGCATGAGTGACAACCTAAGCACAGATACGCAGTATTTT
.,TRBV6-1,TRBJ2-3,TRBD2,CASPGLGQGDTQYF,TGTGCCAGCCCGGGACTAGGCCAGGGGGATACGCAGTATTTT
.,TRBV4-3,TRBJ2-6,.,CASSQDLSLRVSGANVLTF,TGCGCCAGCAGCCAAGATCTATCACTCAGGGTCTCTGGGGCCAACGTCCTGACTTTC
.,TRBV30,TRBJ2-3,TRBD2,CAWSYSGGRTDTQYF,TGTGCCTGGAGTTATAGCGGGGGCCGCACAGATACGCAGTATTTT
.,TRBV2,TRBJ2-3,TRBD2,CASSRDYTDTQYF,TGTGCCAGCAGTCGGGACTACACAGATACGCAGTATTTT
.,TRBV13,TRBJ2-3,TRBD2,CASSSPLAGSPDTQYF,TGTGCCAGCAGCTCTCCGCTAGCGGGGAGCCCAGATACGCAGTATTTT
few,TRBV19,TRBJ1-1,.,CASSPEGRNTEAFF,TGTGCCAGTAGTCCAGAGGGCCGGAACACTGAAGCTTTCTTT
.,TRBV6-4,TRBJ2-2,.,CASSVSANTGELFF,TGTGCCAGCAGTGTGTCGGCGAACACCGGGGAGCTGTTTTTT
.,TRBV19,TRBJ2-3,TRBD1,CASSIPGGGNTQYF,TGTGCCAGTAGTATCCCAGGGGGCGGAAATACGCAGTATTTT
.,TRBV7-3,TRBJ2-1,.,CASSLGLYNEQFF,TGTGCCAGCAGCTTGGGACTCTACAATGAGCAGTTCTTC
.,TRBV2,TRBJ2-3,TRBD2,CASSLAGDADTQYF,TGTGCCAGCAGTTTAGCGGGCGATGCAGATACGCAGTATTTT
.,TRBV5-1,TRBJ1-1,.,CASSLALGGSREAFF,TGCGCCAGCAGCTTGGCCCTGGGGGGTTCCCGGGAAGCTTTCTTT
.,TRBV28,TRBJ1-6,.,CASSRSQSPLHF,TGTGCCAGCAGCCGATCTCAGTCACCCCTCCACTTT
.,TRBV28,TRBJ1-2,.,CASGDYVNYGYTF,TGTGCCAGCGGGGACTATGTTAACTATGGCTACACCTTC
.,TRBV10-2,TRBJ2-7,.,CASSELREQYF,TGCGCCAGCAGTGAGTTGCGTGAGCAGTACTTC
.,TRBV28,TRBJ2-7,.,CASNIPGAVEQYF,TGTGCCAGCAACATTCCAGGGGCGGTCGAGCAGTACTTC
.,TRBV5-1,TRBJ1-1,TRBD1,CASSPRTGQNTEAFF,TGCGCCAGCAGCCCTAGGACAGGGCAGAACACTGAAGCTTTCTTT
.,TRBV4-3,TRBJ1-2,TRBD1,CASSQATGGLNYGYTF,TGCGCCAGCAGCCAAGCGACAGGGGGCCTTAACTATGGCTACACCTTC
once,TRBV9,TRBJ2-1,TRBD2,CASSVGGDYLYNEQFF,TGTGCCAGCAGCGTAGGAGGGGACTACCTATACAATGAGCAGTTCTTC
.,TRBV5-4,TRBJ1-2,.,CASSLGAAQVYGYTF,TGTGCCAGCAGCTTGGGAGCAGCCCAGGTCTATGGCTACACCTTC
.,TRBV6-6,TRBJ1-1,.,CASSWGLANTEAFF,TGTGCCAGCAGTTGGGGGCTGGCGAACACTGAAGCTTTCTTT
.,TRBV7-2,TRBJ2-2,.,CASSSVRAGTGELFF,TGTGCCAGCAGCTCCGTCCGGGCGGGCACCGGGGAGCTGTTTTTT
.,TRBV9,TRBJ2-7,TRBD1,CASSAARDRADEQYF,TGTGCCAGCAGCGCCGCCCGGGACAGGGCGGACGAGCAGTACTTC
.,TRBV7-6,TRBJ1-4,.,CASSISATNEKLFF,TGTGCCAGCAGCATTTCTGCAACTAATGAAAAACTGTTTTTT
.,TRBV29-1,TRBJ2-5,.,CSVRLPLRETQYF,TGCAGCGTTCGGCTGCCGCTGAGGGAGACCCAGTACTTC
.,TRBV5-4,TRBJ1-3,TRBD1,CASSEGASGNTIYF,TGTGCCAGCAGCGAGGGGGCCTCTGGAAACACCATATATTTT
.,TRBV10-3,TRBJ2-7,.,CAISSELGQYF,TGTGCCATCAGTAGCGAGTTGGGGCAGTACTTC